The sequence of this T cell receptor beta chain was determined in a study of blood T cell repertoires in COVID-19. This clone showed up just a few times. Libraries were prepared by immunoSEQ multiplex PCR; TCRdb keeps only in-frame clonotypes and omits some of them. Among about 180,000 clones, 79% were seen once, and the ten largest hold around 8.1%. Material: peripheral blood. The receptor's source is a woman aged 60-70 years with COVID-19, enrolled during active disease.

CDR3: CASSTANTGELFF. CDR3 DNA sequence: TGTGCCAGTAGTACTGCGAACACCGGGGAGCTGTTTTTT. The chain combines TRBV19 with TRBJ2-2, with D hard to call. Trimming left V 4 bases short and J 0 bases short, with 3 bases between. The germline CDR1 and CDR2 sequences are LNHDA and SQIVND (reference sequence). The CDR3 is 13 residues long.